The 20 T cell receptor beta chains below all came from one sample that was sequenced in a study of T cell responses to AZD1222 COVID-19 vaccine. The method was immunoSEQ multiplex PCR; TCRdb's version includes in-frame clones alone and lacks a portion of them. This table holds 100,000 or so clones, approximately 89% found once. Material: peripheral blood, obtained 28 days after the second AZD1222 dose. The source is an adult who received the AZD1222 COVID-19 vaccine.

This clone has only a few counts. The chain uses TRBV7-9 and TRBJ2-2, with 13 positions matching TRBD2. Trimming at V came to 5 bases and at J to 7 bases, leaving 4 bases not matched to a gene. Germline V CDR1 and CDR2: SEHNR, FQNEAQ (reference sequence). The CDR3 length is 15 residues. The CDR3 nucleotides read TGTGCCAGCAGCGGACTAGCGGGAGCTGGCGGGGAGCTGTTTTTT. Translated: CASSGLAGAGGELFF. Full variable domain (remainder filled in from reference TRBV7-9 and TRBJ2-2): DTGVSQNPRHKITKRGQNVTFRCDPISEHNRLYWYRQTLGQGPEFLTYFQNEAQLEKSRLLSDRFSAERPKGSFSTLEIQRTEQGDSAMYLCASSGLAGAGGELFFGEGSRLTVL.

The rearrangement uses TRBV11-2 and TRBJ2-1; unclear D gene. The CDR3 length is 16 residues. Germline lookup yields CDR1 SGHAT and CDR2 FQNNGV. Trimming removed 1 base from V and 2 bases from J, with 12 bases in between. The CDR3 is CASSLGPRSAYNEQFF. CDR3 sequence (DNA): TGTGCCAGCAGCTTAGGCCCCAGGAGCGCCTACAATGAGCAGTTCTTC. Looking up the rest from reference TRBV11-2 and TRBJ2-1 gives the full variable domain: EAGVAQSPRYKIIEKRQSVAFWCNPISGHATLYWYQQILGQGPKLLIQFQNNGVVDDSQLPKDRFSAERLKGVDSTLKIQPAKLEDSAVYLCASSLGPRSAYNEQFFGPGTRLTVL.

This chain links TRBV6-5 with TRBJ2-7; TRBD2 matches at 12 bases. The CDR3 contains 13 residues. The germline gives CDR1 MNHEY, CDR2 SVGAGI. Trimming took 8 bases from V and 4 from J; bases not matched to a gene: 3. The CDR3 region has the DNA TGTGCCAGCCGGACTAGCGGGGTTTACGAGCAGTACTTC. It specifies CASRTSGVYEQYF.

This sequence joins TRBV19 and TRBJ1-1, with D possibly being TRBD1 (6 bases). The CDR3 loop spans 12 amino acids. The germline V gene encodes CDR1 LNHDA and CDR2 SQIVND (reference sequence). The germline V and J ends were trimmed by 7 bases and 6 bases, with 12 bases remaining between them. The CDR3 loop is CASTQGLAEAFF. The DNA of the CDR3 is TGTGCCAGTACACAGGGATTGGCTGAAGCTTTCTTT. The complete variable domain, with remaining parts taken from reference TRBV19 and TRBJ1-1, reads DGGITQSPKYLFRKEGQNVTLSCEQNLNHDAMYWYRQDPGQGLRLIYYSQIVNDFQKGDIAEGYSVSREKKESFPLTVTSAQKNPTAFYLCASTQGLAEAFFGQGTRLTVV.

The chain links TRBV6-4 to TRBJ2-1; D remains ambiguous. V was pared by 11 bases and J by 0 bases, with 14 bases between. Germline V gene data show CDR1 as MRHNA and CDR2 as SNTAGT. The length of the CDR3 is 14 residues. As DNA, the CDR3 is TGTGCCCCCCTAGTACCAAGCTCCTACAATGAGCAGTTCTTC. Amino acids: CAPLVPSSYNEQFF.

As DNA, the CDR3 is TGTGCCATCAGTAGTAGGGGGACGAGCTCCTACGAGCAGTACTTC. Protein product: CAISSRGTSSYEQYF. V gene TRBV10-3 combines with J gene TRBJ2-7; D is possibly TRBD1 (6 bases). Germline V gene lookup returns CDR1 ENHRY and CDR2 SYGVKD. The CDR3 sequence is 15 residues long. V lost 5 bases and J lost 0, with 14 bases in between.

The J gene is TRBJ1-3, the V gene TRBV11-2, with a tentative D call TRBD1 (5 bases). From germline, CDR1 is SGHAT and CDR2 FQNNGV. CDR3 length: 15 residues. Trimming removed 5 bases from V and 4 bases from J, with 15 bases in between. CDR3 sequence (DNA): TGTGCCAGCAGCCGGAGTCAGGGTACAGGAAACACCATATATTTT. It translates to CASSRSQGTGNTIYF.

The V and J genes are TRBV5-4 and TRBJ2-7, with 11 bases matching TRBD2. This CDR3 has 14 residues. Germline-derived CDR1 and CDR2 are SGHNT and YYREEE (reference sequence). The junction had 2 bases not matched to a gene; V was cut back by 4 bases and J by 2 bases. The CDR3 sequence is CASSPSGRPYEQYF. The CDR3 DNA reads TGTGCCAGCAGCCCTAGCGGGAGGCCCTACGAGCAGTACTTC.

The V gene is TRBV28, the J gene TRBJ2-7; tentatively, D is TRBD2 (7 bases). The CDR3 has 13 amino acids. Between the trimmed V and J ends, which lost 8 bases and 4 bases, there was a span of 15 bases. Germline CDR1 and CDR2: MDHEN and SYDVKM. The CDR3 is CASSVGGRYEQYF. The CDR3 nucleotides are TGTGCCAGCTCAGTCGGGGGGCGATACGAGCAGTACTTC.

The chain recombines TRBV11-2 with TRBJ2-3, with 8 bases fitting TRBD1. Germline trimming cut 5 bases from V and 2 bases from J; bases unmatched to any gene: 9. There are 16 residues in the CDR3. Germline CDR1 and CDR2: SGHAT and FQNNGV. This chain's CDR3 is CASSRQGMSPTDTQYF. CDR3 DNA: TGTGCCAGCAGCAGACAGGGGATGTCTCCCACAGATACGCAGTATTTT.

The chain employs TRBV28 and TRBJ1-1; 9 bases are a match to TRBD1. The V gene's germline CDR1 is MDHEN and CDR2 SYDVKM. V lost 8 bases, J lost 0 bases, and 7 bases stayed unmatched. The CDR3 length is 15 residues. The CDR3 region is CASHTQGALNTEAFF. CDR3 DNA: TGTGCCAGCCATACACAGGGGGCGCTGAACACTGAAGCTTTCTTT. Looking up the rest from reference TRBV28 and TRBJ1-1 gives the full variable domain: DVKVTQSSRYLVKRTGEKVFLECVQDMDHENMFWYRQDPGLGLRLIYFSYDVKMKEKGDIPEGYSVSREKKERFSLILESASTNQTSMYLCASHTQGALNTEAFFGQGTRLTVV.

V is TRBV3-1 (or the pseudogene TRBV3-2) and J is TRBJ2-7; TRBD1 matches 8 bases. Trimming removed 0 bases from V and 12 bases from J; junction bases left unmatched: 7. The CDR3 covers 13 residues. Germline CDR1 reads LGHDT; CDR2 reads YNNKEL (reference sequence). This CDR3 is CASSQDPDRVSYF. For the CDR3, the DNA is TGTGCCAGCAGCCAAGACCCGGACAGGGTGTCGTACTTC.

The CDR3 DNA is TGTGCCAGTCGCGCAGGGTTTCGCTCGAAAAAACTGTTTTTT. Its translation is CASRAGFRSKKLFF. The chain joins TRBV19 to TRBJ1-4, with D possibly being TRBD1 (5 bases). Germline CDR1 and CDR2: LNHDA and SQIVND (reference sequence). This CDR3 spans 14 amino acids. The V and J ends lost 8 bases and 9 bases respectively, with 19 bases between them.

This sequence joins TRBV6-1 and TRBJ1-2; 12 bases map to TRBD1. CDR3 length equals 18 residues. Germline trimming cut 4 bases from V and 2 bases from J; bases unmatched to any gene: 11. Germline V gene data show CDR1 as MNHNS and CDR2 as SASEGT. The CDR3 nucleotides read TGTGCCAGCAGTGCCGGGACAGGGGGCTTCAGGGGAAACTATGGCTACACCTTC. Its translation: CASSAGTGGFRGNYGYTF.

The table lists this clone with a count of one. The genes are TRBV6-5 and TRBJ2-7; TRBD1 is a possible D gene (6 bases). Trimming removed 6 bases from V and 2 bases from J, with 11 bases in between. Germline V gene data show CDR1 as MNHEY and CDR2 as SVGAGI. CDR3 length: 13 amino acids. DNA of the CDR3: TGTGCCAGCAGGACAACAGGGACCTACGAGCAGTACTTC. This encodes CASRTTGTYEQYF.

The V and J genes are TRBV7-3 and TRBJ2-1, with TRBD1 matching over 7 bases. Unmatched junction bases numbered 5, after V lost 2 bases and J lost 1 base. The CDR3 covers 16 residues. Germline CDR1 SGHTA, CDR2 FQGTGA. CDR3 sequence (DNA): TGTGCCAGCAGCTTATCGGGACAGCTTTCCTACAATGAGCAGTTCTTC. Translated, it gives CASSLSGQLSYNEQFF.

Only one count was recorded for this clone. V is TRBV3-1 (or the pseudogene TRBV3-2) and J is TRBJ2-7, with 12 nucleotides matching TRBD2. From germline, CDR1 is LGHDT and CDR2 YNNKEL (reference sequence). The CDR3 covers 15 residues. The ends lost 6 bases at V and 0 bases at J; junction bases unmatched: 3. The CDR3 DNA is TGTGCCAGCAGAAAGACTAGCGGGAGCTCCTACGAGCAGTACTTC. This gives the protein CASRKTSGSSYEQYF.

The chain uses TRBV3-1 (or the pseudogene TRBV3-2) and TRBJ2-7; 10 bases are a match to TRBD1. Germline assignment: CDR1 LGHDT and CDR2 YNNKEL (reference sequence). The CDR3 loop spans 16 amino acids. The J segment lost 0 bases and the V segment lost 4 bases, leaving 6 bases of the junction unmatched. CDR3 region: CASSRYGQGVSYEQYF. The CDR3 DNA reads as TGTGCCAGCAGCCGATACGGACAGGGGGTCTCCTACGAGCAGTACTTC.

This clone was seen once. DNA for the CDR3: TGTGCCAGTATGGCAGGACGAGGCTCCTACGAGCAGTACTTC. Protein product: CASMAGRGSYEQYF. This sequence joins TRBV19 and TRBJ2-7; D gene unclear. The germline CDR1 and CDR2 sequences are LNHDA and SQIVND (reference sequence). CDR3 length: 14 amino acids. Trimming removed 7 bases from V and 0 bases from J, with 13 bases in between.

V gene TRBV27 combines with J gene TRBJ1-6, with D hard to call. The CDR3 consists of 13 residues. Germline CDR1 and CDR2: MNHEY and SMNVEV (reference sequence). Between the trimmed V and J ends, which lost 11 bases and 7 bases, there was a span of 15 bases. The chain's CDR3 is CARLGVGNSPLHF. CDR3 in DNA: TGTGCCCGCCTCGGGGTCGGCAATTCACCCCTCCACTTT.